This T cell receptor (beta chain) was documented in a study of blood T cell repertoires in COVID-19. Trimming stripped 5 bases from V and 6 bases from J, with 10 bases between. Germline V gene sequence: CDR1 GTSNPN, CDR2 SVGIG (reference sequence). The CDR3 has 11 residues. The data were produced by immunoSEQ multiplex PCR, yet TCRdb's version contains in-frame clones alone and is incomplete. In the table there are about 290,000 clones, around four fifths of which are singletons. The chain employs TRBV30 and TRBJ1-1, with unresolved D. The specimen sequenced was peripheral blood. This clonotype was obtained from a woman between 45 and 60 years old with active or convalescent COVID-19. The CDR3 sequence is CAWGTAAEAFF. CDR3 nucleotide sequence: TGTGCCTGGGGAACTGCTGCTGAAGCTTTCTTT.